The next 14 T cell receptor beta chains were all read from a single sample in a study of CD8+CD57+ T cells in acquired aplastic anemia (dated by TCRdb to 2016 to 2018). TCRdb records Illumina HiSeq 2000 as the sequencer. TCR beta VDJ combination and CDR3 sequence profiling used genomic DNA as the template. TCRdb's own reprocessing of the public reads used fastp at Q25 and MiXCR and kept productive beta chains. Rows with one shared CDR3 protein collapse into an entry with the most common genes and DNA. The sample table lists 150,000 or so distinct CDR3 sequences, less than 60% of them with a count of one. Together, the top ten hold approximately 1% of the sample. Flow cytometry had shown CD8+CD57+ cell expansion in the patients selected for sequencing. Material: sorted CD4+, CD8+, or CD8+CD57+ T cells (not recorded which) from PBMCs. Receptor source: a human donor with aplastic anemia.

In its sample, this clonotype was seen once. The chain recombines TRBV10-3 with TRBJ1-5; D may be TRBD1 (5 bases). CDR1 and CDR2 (germline): ENHRY, SYGVKD. The CDR3 consists of 17 residues. Trimming removed 6 bases at V and 0 bases at J, with 18 bases between. In DNA, the CDR3 is TGTGCCATCAGAGATGGCCGGGTGGGGACTAGCAATCAGCCCCAGCATTTT. It encodes CAIRDGRVGTSNQPQHF.

The sample holds many counts of this clonotype. The CDR3 DNA is TGCGCCAGCAGCCGGGACAGGGCGGGCGAAAAACTGTTTTTT. Protein: CASSRDRAGEKLFF. This chain joins TRBV5-1 and TRBJ1-4, with 9 bases fitting TRBD1. The germline V gene has CDR1 SGHRS and CDR2 YFSETQ. Trimming took 4 bases from V and 8 from J; bases not matched to a gene: 6. The CDR3 contains 14 residues.

This clonotype appeared many times. The chain links TRBV9 to TRBJ1-3; D unresolved. V lost 1 base and J 2 bases, leaving 13 bases between the germline ends. The CDR3 runs 16 residues. From germline, CDR1 is SGDLS and CDR2 YYNGEE. Written as DNA, the CDR3 is TGTGCCAGCAGCGTAATCTCTGCTCCCCCTGGAAACACCATATATTTT. Translating gives CASSVISAPPGNTIYF.

The rearrangement links TRBV5-4 to TRBJ2-7; 9 nucleotides align to TRBD1. Germline CDR1 and CDR2: SGHNT and YYREEE (reference sequence). CDR3 length: 15 residues. Germline trimming cut 3 bases from V and 2 bases from J; bases unmatched to any gene: 6. CDR3 protein: CASSSDRGGPYEQYF. The DNA for the CDR3 is TGTGCCAGCAGCTCTGACAGGGGGGGACCCTACGAGCAGTACTTC.

This clonotype was recorded many times. The chain combines TRBV6-1 with TRBJ1-6; D not certain. The germline V gene has CDR1 MNHNS and CDR2 SASEGT. Trimming took 0 bases from V and 5 from J, leaving 11 bases between them. The CDR3 totals 16 residues. The chain's CDR3 is CASSEARRHDNSPLHF. The CDR3 region has the DNA TGTGCCAGCAGTGAAGCGAGGCGGCATGATAATTCACCCCTCCACTTT.

The chain employs TRBV6-1 and TRBJ1-1; D call uncertain. From germline, CDR1 is MNHNS and CDR2 SASEGT. The CDR3 has 11 amino acids. Trimming removed 6 bases from V and 6 bases from J, with 8 bases in between. This CDR3 reads CASSRGAEAFF. The CDR3 DNA reads as TGTGCCAGCAGCCGGGGAGCTGAAGCTTTCTTT.

This clonotype was found many times. The chain is built from TRBV20-1 and TRBJ2-7, with 8 bases identical to TRBD1. This CDR3 comprises 13 residues. Per germline, CDR1 DFQATT and CDR2 SNEGSKA (reference sequence). V lost 6 bases, J lost 7 bases, and 11 bases stayed unmatched. The CDR3 DNA sequence: TGCAGTGCGTCAGGACAGGGAATAGGTGAGCAGTACTTC. The encoded protein is CSASGQGIGEQYF.

This clonotype was counted many times. J is TRBJ2-1 and V is TRBV9; 7 bases line up with TRBD2. The trim removed 3 bases at V and 8 bases at J, leaving 14 bases unmatched. The germline gives CDR1 SGDLS, CDR2 YYNGEE. This CDR3 has 16 residues. The CDR3 spells CASSARLGDGGDEQFF. The CDR3 region has the DNA TGTGCCAGCAGCGCCCGACTAGGGGATGGGGGGGATGAGCAGTTCTTC.

This sequence joins TRBV5-4 and TRBJ1-4, with D unresolved. Trimming pared 0 bases from V and 4 bases from J, leaving 13 bases between. This CDR3 spans 16 amino acids. CDR1 SGHNT and CDR2 YYREEE come from the germline V gene (reference sequence). CDR3 sequence: CASSLDPAGLNEKLFF. CDR3 DNA sequence: TGTGCCAGCAGCTTGGATCCCGCAGGCCTTAATGAAAAACTGTTTTTT.

This clonotype was seen repeatedly, ten times or more. The rearrangement links TRBV25-1 to TRBJ1-1; no clear D gene. This CDR3 comprises 14 residues. Per germline, CDR1 MGHDK and CDR2 SYGVNS. Trimming removed 3 bases from V and 2 bases from J, with 10 bases in between. As DNA, the CDR3 is TGTGCCAGCAGTGATTATAGGAAAAACACTGAAGCTTTCTTT. Its protein is CASSDYRKNTEAFF.

Details on this clonotype: This may come from a read error, since a much larger clone is one base off. This sequence joins TRBV4-2 and TRBJ2-5, with D possibly being TRBD1 or TRBD2 (5 bases each). Germline CDR1 reads LGHNA; CDR2 reads YNFKEQ. The CDR3 has 15 residues. CDR3 sequence reads: CASSQQPGPQGTQYF. In DNA form, the CDR3 reads TGTGCCAGCAGCCAACAACCGGGACCACAAGGGACCCAGTACTTC.

The gene calls are TRBV20-1 and TRBJ2-1; tentative D call: TRBD1 (5 bases). This CDR3 region has 14 residues. V lost 5 bases and J lost 5, with 16 bases in between. Germline V CDR1 and CDR2: DFQATT, SNEGSKA (reference sequence). The CDR3 loop reads CSAPRQGRNNEQFF. The CDR3 bases are TGCAGTGCTCCCCGGCAGGGTAGGAACAATGAGCAGTTCTTC.

This clonotype was seen repeatedly, ten times or more. This sequence joins TRBV20-1 and TRBJ1-4; D is unclear. Trimming pared 0 bases from V and 0 bases from J, leaving 14 bases between. The CDR3 has 17 amino acids. Germline assignment: CDR1 DFQATT and CDR2 SNEGSKA (reference sequence). CDR3 bases: TGCAGTGCTAGAGATTGGACCGGACGGTCAACTAATGAAAAACTGTTTTTT. This encodes CSARDWTGRSTNEKLFF.

This chain uses TRBV7-9 with TRBJ2-7; D is ambiguous. The CDR3 sequence is 12 residues long. CDR1 and CDR2 (germline): SEHNR, FQNEAQ (reference sequence). Trimming took 5 bases from V and 3 from J, leaving 8 bases between them. CDR3 protein: CASSTLGYEQYF. CDR3 DNA: TGTGCCAGCAGCACGTTAGGCTACGAGCAGTACTTC.